The next 20 T cell receptor beta chains were all read from a single sample in a study of Tregs in tolerant kidney transplant recipients. Profiled with immunoSEQ multiplex PCR; TCRdb holds only in-frame clones, not every one. In total, the table holds 10,000 or so clones. The nonmyeloablative bone marrow transplants came from related graft donors, with transient mixed chimerism. Sequencing was performed on CD8+ T cells from blood (PBMCs), taken 24 months after the transplant. These receptors were taken from a human patient who received a combined kidney and bone marrow transplant. Among the T cells, some may be from the graft donor.

Remarks on this clone: The sequence runs out 3 residues before the end of the CDR3; the remainder is reconstructed from the germline J gene. The rearrangement uses TRBV19 and TRBJ2-1, with 7 bases aligning to TRBD1. In germline, CDR1 is LNHDA, CDR2 SQIVND (reference sequence). The CDR3 loop spans 16 amino acids. The V gene end was trimmed by 3 bases and the J gene end by 4 bases; junction bases not matched to a gene: 9. The CDR3 protein is CASSIRQGFLYNEQFF. The sequenced part of the CDR3 DNA is TGTGCCAGTAGTATTCGACAGGGATTCTTATACAATGAG.

This clone counts as large (0.1 to 1%) by frequency. The read falls 3 residues short of the CDR3 end, and the missing part is taken from the germline J gene. The V call is TRBV19, the J call TRBJ2-2; perhaps TRBD1 as D (6 bases). The CDR3 is made up of 15 amino acids. Germline V lookup: CDR1 LNHDA, CDR2 SQIVND (reference sequence). Trimming removed 3 bases from V and 4 bases from J, with 12 bases in between. CDR3 bases read: TGTGCCAGTAGTATTACAGGGAGTGGCACCGGGGAG. This translates into CASSITGSGTGE. The whole CDR3 sequence reads CASSITGSGTGELFF.

With respect to this clone: The read terminates 3 residues before the CDR3 end, so the remaining end is supplied by the germline J gene. The chain recombines TRBV5-1 with TRBJ2-7; D remains ambiguous. CDR1 and CDR2 from the germline V gene are SGHRS and YFSETQ. Trimming pared 0 bases from V and 3 bases from J, leaving 10 bases between. The CDR3 length is 14 residues. The CDR3 is CASSLVRVGYEQYF. The part of the CDR3 DNA that was read is TGCGCCAGCAGCTTGGTTAGGGTTGGCTACGAG.

About this clone itself: One end of the junction varies from germline; a read error may be responsible. The missing CDR3 end, 3 residues past where the read stops, is filled in from the germline J gene. The rearrangement links TRBV4-2 to TRBJ1-3; D ambiguous. The germline gives CDR1 LGHNA, CDR2 YNFKEQ. The CDR3 runs 16 residues. Partial CDR3 DNA: TGCGCCAGCAGCCCTGCAAGCCCGCTCTCTGGAAACACC. As protein: CASSPASPLSGNT. The full CDR3 protein is CASSPASPLSGNTIYF.

Comments on this clone: The sequenced fragment ends 3 residues before the CDR3 boundary, so the rest is inferred from the germline J gene. The genes are TRBV5-1 and TRBJ2-1; the D gene is possibly TRBD2 (6 bases). V was clipped by 0 bases and J by 3 bases, with 10 bases between them. The CDR3 runs to 15 residues. Per the germline V gene, CDR1 is SGHRS and CDR2 is YFSETQ. CDR3 bases read: TGCGCCAGCAGCTTGGGACTAGGCATCTACAATGAG. The encoded protein is CASSLGLGIYNE. The whole CDR3 sequence reads CASSLGLGIYNEQFF. Full variable domain (outside the CDR3, taken from reference TRBV5-1 and TRBJ2-1): KAGVTQTPRYLIKTRGQQVTLSCSPISGHRSVSWYQQTPGQGLQFLFEYFSETQRNKGNFPGRFSGRQFSNSRSEMNVSTLELGDSALYLCASSLGLGIYNEQFFGPGTRLTVL.

Regarding this clone: Read coverage stops 3 residues before the CDR3 terminus; the germline J gene supplies the remainder. The gene calls are TRBV7-3 and TRBJ1-6; a weak D match, TRBD1 (5 bases). Germline V gives CDR1 SGHTA, CDR2 FQGTGA. The V gene lost 2 bases and the J gene lost 7 bases, with 6 bases spanning the gap. The CDR3 runs 13 residues. CDR3 sequence: CASSLDSNSPLHF. Partial CDR3 DNA: TGTGCCAGCAGCTTAGACAGCAATTCACCC. Complete variable domain (other parts from reference TRBV7-3 and TRBJ1-6): GAGVSQTPSNKVTEKGKYVELRCDPISGHTALYWYRQSLGQGPEFLIYFQGTGAADDSGLPNDRFFAVRPEGSVSTLKIQRTERGDSAVYLCASSLDSNSPLHFGNGTRLTVT.

As for this clone: Read data end 3 residues before the CDR3 end; the end is taken from the germline J gene. The chain joins TRBV20-1 to TRBJ2-1; TRBD2 matches at 13 bases. J gave up 9 bases and V 4 bases, and 12 bases lay outside the gene matches. Germline values: CDR1 DFQATT, CDR2 SNEGSKA (reference sequence). The CDR3 extends over 16 amino acids. The CDR3 protein is CSAIHIGLAGVGEQFF. Incomplete CDR3 DNA: TGCAGTGCTATCCATATAGGACTAGCGGGAGTGGGTGAG.

With regard to this clone: The CDR3 end falls 3 residues outside the read, so it is completed with the germline J gene. The chain links TRBV14 to TRBJ2-7; D perhaps matches TRBD1 (6 bases). The CDR3 is made up of 13 amino acids. CDR1 and CDR2 from the germline V gene are SGHDN and FVKESK. V gave up 9 bases and J gave up 6 bases, with 18 bases separating them. CDR3 loop: CARGHSVSGEQYF. The part of the CDR3 DNA that was read is TGTGCCAGGGGACATTCAGTAAGTGGCGAG.

As regards this clone: Read coverage stops 3 residues before the CDR3 terminus; the germline J gene supplies the remainder. The chain carries TRBV7-9 and TRBJ2-2; perhaps TRBD2 as D (6 bases). The germline V gene encodes CDR1 SEHNR and CDR2 FQNEAQ (reference sequence). There are 12 residues in the CDR3. Trimming cost V 7 bases and J 8 bases, with 11 bases left between them. CDR3 region: CASTSRGGELFF. The part of the CDR3 DNA that was read is TGTGCCAGCACCTCCCGGGGGGGGGAG.

A word on this clone: Read data end 3 residues before the CDR3 end; the end is taken from the germline J gene. This sequence joins TRBV7-6 and TRBJ2-3; the match to TRBD1 covers 10 bases. J was trimmed by 4 bases and V by 4 bases; bases with no gene match: 14. The CDR3 contains 18 residues. CDR1 is SGHVS, CDR2 FNYEAQ, per germline. The CDR3 is CASSSGPTGTGAADTQYF. Incomplete CDR3 DNA: TGTGCCAGCAGCTCAGGACCTACCGGGACAGGGGCGGCAGATACG.

Concerning this clone: The DNA ends 3 residues before the CDR3 does, and the rest of the CDR3 is filled in from the germline J gene. This chain links TRBV7-9 with TRBJ1-1; D may be TRBD1 (6 bases). The germline V and J ends were trimmed by 7 bases and 1 base, with 13 bases remaining between them. Germline V CDR1 and CDR2: SEHNR, FQNEAQ (reference sequence). CDR3 length: 14 amino acids. CDR3 DNA (partial): TGTGCCAGCACTGGGGGACATACGAACACTGAA. Translated, it gives CASTGGHTNTE. The CDR3 in full is CASTGGHTNTEAFF.

As for this clone: The missing CDR3 end, 3 residues past where the read stops, is filled in from the germline J gene. The rearrangement joins TRBV4-1 to TRBJ2-1; no clear D. The CDR3 has 15 residues. Germline values: CDR1 MGHRA, CDR2 YSYEKL. Trimming shortened V by 2 bases and J by 7 bases, and 15 bases separated the two germline ends. This CDR3 reads CASSQSAPSRNEQFF. CDR3 DNA, as far as it was read: TGCGCCAGCAGCCAATCCGCCCCGTCTAGGAATGAG.

Note on this clone: The sequenced fragment ends 3 residues before the CDR3 boundary, so the rest is inferred from the germline J gene. The genes are TRBV29-1 and TRBJ2-1, with D possibly matching TRBD2 (6 bases). V was cut by 7 bases and J by 4 bases, with 8 bases left in between. CDR3 length equals 11 residues. Germline V gene lookup returns CDR1 SQVTM and CDR2 ANQGSEA. Here the CDR3 reads CSGDLYNEQFF. The DNA read from the CDR3 is TGCAGCGGGGACTTGTACAATGAG.

Notes on this clone: The missing CDR3 end, 3 residues past where the read stops, is filled in from the germline J gene. This chain links TRBV20-1 with TRBJ2-7; maybe TRBD1 (5 bases). Between the trimmed V and J ends, which lost 3 bases and 0 bases, there was a span of 18 bases. Germline CDR1 DFQATT, CDR2 SNEGSKA (reference sequence). The length of the CDR3 is 16 residues. The CDR3 spells CSASALRAASSYEQYF. The covered CDR3 bases are TGCAGTGCTAGTGCCCTCAGGGCGGCCAGCTCCTACGAG.

CDR3 bases read: TGTGCCAGCAGCTCCAACCCAGATTACGAG. Translated: CASSSNPDYE. The entire CDR3 is CASSSNPDYEQYF. The chain combines TRBV7-3 with TRBJ2-7; no reliable D call. Read coverage stops 3 residues before the CDR3 terminus; the germline J gene supplies the remainder. Trimming removed 4 bases from V and 4 bases from J, with 11 bases in between. CDR3 length: 13 residues. Germline V CDR1 and CDR2: SGHTA, FQGTGA. The full variable domain, rest sourced from reference TRBV7-3 and TRBJ2-7, is GAGVSQTPSNKVTEKGKYVELRCDPISGHTALYWYRQSLGQGPEFLIYFQGTGAADDSGLPNDRFFAVRPEGSVSTLKIQRTERGDSAVYLCASSSNPDYEQYFGPGTRLTVT.

Points on this clone: The read terminates 3 residues ahead of where the CDR3 ends, so the germline J gene completes it. V gene TRBV19 combines with J gene TRBJ1-5; 7 bases are shared with TRBD1. J gave up 4 bases and V 6 bases, and 6 bases lay outside the gene matches. CDR3 length: 14 residues. CDR1 and CDR2 from the germline V gene are LNHDA and SQIVND (reference sequence). The DNA read from the CDR3 is TGTGCCAGTAGAATCCGGGACAGTAATCAGCCC. Protein product: CASRIRDSNQP. The whole CDR3 protein is CASRIRDSNQPQHF.

A note on this clone: The read finishes 3 residues shy of the CDR3 end, and the germline J gene is used to complete it. The chain has TRBV7-9 and TRBJ1-1; a weak D match, TRBD1 (6 bases). Germline lookup yields CDR1 SEHNR and CDR2 FQNEAQ (reference sequence). Trimming took off 0 bases at V and 7 bases at J, with 9 bases between the two ends. The CDR3 is 13 residues long. CDR3 DNA (partial): TGTGCCAGCAGCTTAGCAGGGGGAAGTGAA. It codes for CASSLAGGSE. The complete CDR3 reads CASSLAGGSEAFF.

To note about this clone: The read gets to within 3 residues of the CDR3 end, and the germline J gene fills in the rest. The chain employs TRBV5-1 and TRBJ1-2; 9 nucleotides match TRBD1. With V trimmed by 3 bases and J by 7 bases, 10 bases remained unmatched. The CDR3 covers 15 residues. The germline gives CDR1 SGHRS, CDR2 YFSETQ. CDR3 in amino acids: CASSWGRDRVTGYTF. CDR3 bases read: TGCGCCAGCAGCTGGGGCCGGGACAGGGTAACTGGC.

The CDR3 spells CASSLAYSNQPQHF. CDR3 DNA, as far as it was read: TGTGCCAGCAGCTTAGCTTATTCGAATCAGCCC. The chain is built from TRBV7-9 and TRBJ1-5; D remains unclear. Read coverage stops 3 residues before the CDR3 terminus; the germline J gene supplies the remainder. Trimming removed 0 bases from V and 4 bases from J, with 7 bases in between. This CDR3 comprises 14 residues. Per the germline V gene, CDR1 is SEHNR and CDR2 is FQNEAQ (reference sequence).

Details on this clone: The read terminates 3 residues ahead of where the CDR3 ends, so the germline J gene completes it. The V call is TRBV4-2, the J call TRBJ2-1, with 8 bases aligning to TRBD2. CDR3 size: 16 residues. Germline-derived CDR1 and CDR2 are LGHNA and YNFKEQ. V was clipped by 0 bases and J by 5 bases; unmatched bases: 6. CDR3 in amino acids: CASSQDLVAGNNEQFF. Partial CDR3 DNA: TGTGCCAGCAGCCAAGATCTGGTAGCGGGGAACAATGAG.